The clone carrying this T cell receptor beta chain was counted a few times. This specimen comes from a study of blood T cell repertoires in COVID-19. Overall study: The United States, Italy and Spain were the sources of the acute and convalescent COVID-19 samples. PBMCs, B-cell-depleted T cells, or T cells provided the cDNA or gDNA that made up the material.

Source study methods: Using reference gene primer amplification, nucleated cell counts were estimated. Sequencing used immunoSEQ multiplex PCR; TCRdb keeps in-frame clones, though not all of them. V and J calls and clone size are as listed in that table; D and trimming were resolved from the DNA. This repertoire shows around 220,000 clones, approximately 81% found once; its top ten account for under 11%. The V end lost 0 bases, the J end lost 3 bases, and 14 bases lay between the germline ends. The germline gives CDR1 MNHEY, CDR2 SVGEGT. This CDR3 region has 16 residues. The chain uses TRBV6-2 or TRBV6-3 and TRBJ1-1; D is unclear. The source is a woman of 80 years or more with acute or convalescent COVID-19. What was sequenced was peripheral blood. CDR3 coding DNA: TGTGCCAGCAGTTACTCGGACCGCGGGATGTACACTGAAGCTTTCTTT. Residues: CASSYSDRGMYTEAFF.